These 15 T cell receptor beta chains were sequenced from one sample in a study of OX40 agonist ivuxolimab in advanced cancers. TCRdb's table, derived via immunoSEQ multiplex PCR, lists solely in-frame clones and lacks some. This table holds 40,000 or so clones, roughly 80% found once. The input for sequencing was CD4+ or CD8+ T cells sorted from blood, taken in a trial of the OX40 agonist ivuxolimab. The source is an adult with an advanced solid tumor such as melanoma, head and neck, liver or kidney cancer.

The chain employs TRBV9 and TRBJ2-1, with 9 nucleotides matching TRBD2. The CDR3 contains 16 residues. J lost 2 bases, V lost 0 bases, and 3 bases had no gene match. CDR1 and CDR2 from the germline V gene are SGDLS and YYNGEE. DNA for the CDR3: TGTGCCAGCAGCGTAGACCCTAGCGGGGCCTACAATGAGCAGTTCTTC. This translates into CASSVDPSGAYNEQFF.

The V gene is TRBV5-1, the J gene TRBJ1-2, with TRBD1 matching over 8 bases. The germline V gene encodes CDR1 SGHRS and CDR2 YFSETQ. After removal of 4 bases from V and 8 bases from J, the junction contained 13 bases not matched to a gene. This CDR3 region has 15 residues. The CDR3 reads CASSQYPGGAGGYTF. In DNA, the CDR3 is TGCGCCAGCAGCCAATACCCAGGGGGCGCTGGGGGCTACACCTTC.

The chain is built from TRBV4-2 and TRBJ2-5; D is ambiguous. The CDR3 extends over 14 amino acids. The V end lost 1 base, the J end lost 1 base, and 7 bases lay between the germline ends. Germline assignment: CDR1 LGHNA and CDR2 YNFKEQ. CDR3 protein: CASSQVQTQETQYF. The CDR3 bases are TGTGCCAGCAGCCAAGTGCAGACCCAAGAGACCCAGTACTTC.

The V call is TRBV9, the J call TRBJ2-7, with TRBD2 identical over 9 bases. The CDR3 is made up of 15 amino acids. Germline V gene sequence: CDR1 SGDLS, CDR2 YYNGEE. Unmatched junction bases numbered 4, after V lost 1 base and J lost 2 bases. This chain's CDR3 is CASSVHSGSTYEQYF. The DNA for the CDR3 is TGTGCCAGCAGCGTACATAGCGGGAGTACCTACGAGCAGTACTTC.

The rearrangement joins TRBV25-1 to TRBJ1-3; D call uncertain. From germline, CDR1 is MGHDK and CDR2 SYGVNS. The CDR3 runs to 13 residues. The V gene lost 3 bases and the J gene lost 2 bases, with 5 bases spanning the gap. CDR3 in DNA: TGTGCCAGCAGTGACAGCCCTGGAAACACCATATATTTT. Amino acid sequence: CASSDSPGNTIYF.

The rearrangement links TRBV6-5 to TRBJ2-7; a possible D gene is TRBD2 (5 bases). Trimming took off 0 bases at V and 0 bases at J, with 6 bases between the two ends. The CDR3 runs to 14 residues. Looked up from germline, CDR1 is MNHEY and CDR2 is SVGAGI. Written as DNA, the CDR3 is TGTGCCAGCAGTTACTCTAGCGACTCCTACGAGCAGTACTTC. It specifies CASSYSSDSYEQYF.

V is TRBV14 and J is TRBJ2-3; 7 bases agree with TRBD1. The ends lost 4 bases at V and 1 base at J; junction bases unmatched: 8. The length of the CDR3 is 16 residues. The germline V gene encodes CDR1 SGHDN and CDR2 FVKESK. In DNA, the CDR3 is TGTGCCAGCAGCCTACCCCTGACAGGGCGCACAGATACGCAGTATTTT. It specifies CASSLPLTGRTDTQYF.

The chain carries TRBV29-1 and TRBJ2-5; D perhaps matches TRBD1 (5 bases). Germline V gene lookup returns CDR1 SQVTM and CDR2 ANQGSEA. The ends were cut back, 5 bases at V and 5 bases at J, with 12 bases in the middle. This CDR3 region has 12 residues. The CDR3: CSVKGQGETQYF. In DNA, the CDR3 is TGCAGCGTTAAGGGCCAGGGCGAGACCCAGTACTTC.

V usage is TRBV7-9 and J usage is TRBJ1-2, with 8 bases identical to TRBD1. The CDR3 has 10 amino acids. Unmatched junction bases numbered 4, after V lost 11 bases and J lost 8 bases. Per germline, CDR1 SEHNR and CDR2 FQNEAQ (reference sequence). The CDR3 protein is CACGTGGYTF. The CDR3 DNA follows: TGTGCCTGTGGGACAGGCGGCTACACCTTC.

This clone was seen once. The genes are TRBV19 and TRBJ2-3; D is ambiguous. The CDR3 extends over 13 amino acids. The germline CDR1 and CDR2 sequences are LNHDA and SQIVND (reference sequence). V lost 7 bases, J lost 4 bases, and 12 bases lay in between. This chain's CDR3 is CASKPKGADTQYF. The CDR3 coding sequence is TGTGCCAGTAAACCGAAGGGCGCAGATACGCAGTATTTT.

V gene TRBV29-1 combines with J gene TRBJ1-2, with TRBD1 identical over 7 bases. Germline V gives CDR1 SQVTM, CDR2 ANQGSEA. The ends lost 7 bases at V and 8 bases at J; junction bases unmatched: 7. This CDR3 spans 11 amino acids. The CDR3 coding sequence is TGCAGCGAAGGGGGCCAGGAGGGCTACACCTTC. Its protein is CSEGGQEGYTF.

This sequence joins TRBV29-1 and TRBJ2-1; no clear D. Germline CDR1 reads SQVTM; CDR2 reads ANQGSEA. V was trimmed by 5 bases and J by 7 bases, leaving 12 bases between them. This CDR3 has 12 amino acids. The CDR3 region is CSVKLSRNEQFF. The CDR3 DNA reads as TGCAGCGTTAAACTCAGTAGGAATGAGCAGTTCTTC.

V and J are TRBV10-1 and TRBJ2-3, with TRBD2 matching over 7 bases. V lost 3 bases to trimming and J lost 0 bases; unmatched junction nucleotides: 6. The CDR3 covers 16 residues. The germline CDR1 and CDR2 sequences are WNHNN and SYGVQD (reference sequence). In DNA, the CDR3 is TGCGCCAGCAGTGACCCAACGACTAGCAGCACAGATACGCAGTATTTT. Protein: CASSDPTTSSTDTQYF.

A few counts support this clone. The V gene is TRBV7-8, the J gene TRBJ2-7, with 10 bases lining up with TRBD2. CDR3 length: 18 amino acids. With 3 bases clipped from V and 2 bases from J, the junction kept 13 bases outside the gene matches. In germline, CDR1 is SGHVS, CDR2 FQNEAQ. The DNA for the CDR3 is TGTGCCAGCAGCTTTCGAGATCCAGCGGGAGGGCCTACCTACGAGCAGTACTTC. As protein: CASSFRDPAGGPTYEQYF.

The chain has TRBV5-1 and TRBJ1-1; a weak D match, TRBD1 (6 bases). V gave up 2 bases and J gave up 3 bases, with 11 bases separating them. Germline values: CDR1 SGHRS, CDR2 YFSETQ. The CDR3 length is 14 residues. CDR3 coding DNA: TGCGCCAGCAGCTTAGGGACAAGAGACACTGAAGCTTTCTTT. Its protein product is CASSLGTRDTEAFF.